Sequencing of this T cell receptor (beta chain) was carried out in a study of identical twins. TCRdb fed the 5' RACE reads into MiXCR, producing one record per CDR3 protein. The sample includes 570,000 or so distinct CDR3 sequences, just under 10% of them seen just once. Germline CDR1 reads DFQATT; CDR2 reads SNEGSKA (reference sequence). The CDR3 runs 16 residues. Trimming cost V 3 bases and J 0 bases, with 12 bases left between them. This clonotype has a handful of counts. This sample also appeared in a second study, on yellow fever vaccine responses in identical twins.

This chain uses TRBV20-1 with TRBJ2-6; D is unclear. This clonotype originated in a woman aged 18 to 35 in good health. Sequencing used PBMCs. The CDR3 DNA is TGCAGTGCTAGGGCTGTAGTTAGCTCTGGGGCCAACGTCCTGACTTTC. It yields the protein CSARAVVSSGANVLTF.